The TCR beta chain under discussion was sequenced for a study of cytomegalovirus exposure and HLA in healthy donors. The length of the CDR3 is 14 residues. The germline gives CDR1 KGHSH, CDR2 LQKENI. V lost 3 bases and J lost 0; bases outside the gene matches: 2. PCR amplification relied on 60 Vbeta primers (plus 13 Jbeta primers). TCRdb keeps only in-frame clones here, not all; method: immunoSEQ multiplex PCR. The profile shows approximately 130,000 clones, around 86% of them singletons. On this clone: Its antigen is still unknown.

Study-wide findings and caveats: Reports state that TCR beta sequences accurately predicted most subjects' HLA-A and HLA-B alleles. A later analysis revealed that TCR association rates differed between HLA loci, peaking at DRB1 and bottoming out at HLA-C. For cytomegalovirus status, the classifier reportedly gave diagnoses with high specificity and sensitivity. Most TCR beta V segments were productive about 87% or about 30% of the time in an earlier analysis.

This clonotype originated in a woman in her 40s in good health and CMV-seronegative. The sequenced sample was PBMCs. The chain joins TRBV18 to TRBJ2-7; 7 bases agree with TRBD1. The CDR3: CASSPDRSSYEQYF. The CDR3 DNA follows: TGTGCCAGCTCACCGGACAGGAGCTCCTACGAGCAGTACTTC.